This record covers a single T cell receptor beta chain. Its antigen is not identified. One end of the junction varies from germline; a read error may be responsible. The sample is drawn from a study of relationships among human T cell subsets. General study results and limits: Regulatory and Th2 subsets had few clones over 100 reads, unlike CD8+ cytotoxic cells.

The T cell receptor alpha and beta CDR3 regions were amplified from mRNA by semiquantitative ARM-PCR. Tagged nested gene-specific primers were used first, then communal superprimers amplified exponentially. TCRdb itself ran the multiplex PCR reads through MiXCR, one entry per CDR3 protein. The sample lists roughly 7,200 distinct CDR3 sequences, around 64% occurring once. Pooled CD4+ and CD8+ T cells were bead-selected with anti-CD45RA to get naive and transitional cells. Germline V lookup: CDR1 WNHNN, CDR2 SYGVQD (reference sequence). The CDR3 spans 16 residues. J is TRBJ2-2 and V is TRBV10-1, with D perhaps matching TRBD1 (6 bases). The sequence came from a man aged 40-50 years in good health. The sequenced sample consisted of naive and transitional (CD45RA+) T cells sorted from blood. CDR3 in amino acids: CASSGGPAVHAGEQFF. The CDR3 bases are TGCGCCAGCAGTGGGGGCCCAGCGGTACACGCAGGGGAGCAGTTCTTT.